The 14 T cell receptor beta chains reported below all come from one sample, sequenced in a study of cytomegalovirus exposure and HLA in healthy donors. Researchers ran the PCR with 60 Vbeta and 13 Jbeta primers. Method: immunoSEQ multiplex PCR; TCRdb's copy keeps in-frame clones and lacks some. Among roughly 90,000 clones listed, about 81% were seen once. Sequenced material: PBMCs. The receptors here all came from a man aged 18 to 29 in good health and CMV-seronegative.

The chain couples TRBV6-5 to TRBJ2-7, with 7 nucleotides matching TRBD1. V lost 6 bases and J lost 0; bases outside the gene matches: 8. This CDR3 has 15 residues. Germline assignment: CDR1 MNHEY and CDR2 SVGAGI. The CDR3 DNA follows: TGTGCCAGCAGCTATAGTCGGGACAGCTCCTACGAGCAGTACTTC. It codes for CASSYSRDSSYEQYF.

V gene TRBV7-3 combines with J gene TRBJ1-2; D may be TRBD1 (6 bases). V shed 4 bases and J shed 8 bases, with 14 bases lying between them. The CDR3 is made up of 13 amino acids. Germline-derived CDR1 and CDR2 are SGHTA and FQGTGA. In DNA, the CDR3 is TGTGCCAGCAGCTCGAGGGGGGGTGAGGGCTACACCTTC. Protein sequence: CASSSRGGEGYTF.

V usage is TRBV20-1 and J usage is TRBJ1-2, with a possible D match to TRBD1 (5 bases). This CDR3 contains 11 residues. Germline assignment: CDR1 DFQATT and CDR2 SNEGSKA (reference sequence). CDR3: CILGQGGGYTF. In DNA form, the CDR3 reads TGCATCCTTGGGCAGGGAGGCGGCTACACCTTC.

This chain joins TRBV7-3 and TRBJ2-1; 13 bases line up with TRBD2. V was pared by 10 bases and J by 6 bases, with 9 bases of the junction left unmatched. Germline V CDR1 and CDR2: SGHTA, FQGTGA. The length of the CDR3 is 15 residues. CDR3 amino acids: CATLGLAGVCNEQFF. In nucleotides, the CDR3 is TGTGCCACCCTAGGACTAGCGGGAGTGTGCAATGAGCAGTTCTTC.

V and J are TRBV28 and TRBJ2-6, with 9 nucleotides matching TRBD1. Trimming at V came to 4 bases and at J to 4 bases, leaving 5 bases not matched to a gene. Germline V gene sequence: CDR1 MDHEN, CDR2 SYDVKM. This CDR3 is built from 16 residues. This CDR3 is CASSSYRGPGANVLTF. The CDR3 DNA sequence: TGTGCCAGCAGTTCGTACAGGGGGCCAGGGGCCAACGTCCTGACTTTC.

This clone was found a few times. The rearrangement joins TRBV5-1 to TRBJ1-1, with 7 bases matching TRBD1. The CDR3 is 15 residues long. CDR1 is SGHRS, CDR2 YFSETQ, per germline. The trim removed 4 bases at V and 1 base at J, leaving 7 bases unmatched. In DNA, the CDR3 is TGCGCCAGCAGCCCGGGACAGAATACGAACACTGAAGCTTTCTTT. This encodes CASSPGQNTNTEAFF.

The rearrangement joins TRBV19 to TRBJ1-2; TRBD1 is a possible D gene (6 bases). The CDR3 runs 15 residues. Germline lookup yields CDR1 LNHDA and CDR2 SQIVND (reference sequence). V lost 1 base, J lost 4 bases, and 13 bases lay in between. CDR3 amino acids: CASSIARGVIYGYTF. CDR3 DNA: TGTGCCAGTAGTATAGCCAGGGGCGTGATCTATGGCTACACCTTC.

V and J are TRBV6-1 and TRBJ2-5; 7 nucleotides agree with TRBD1. CDR3 length: 14 residues. With V trimmed by 5 bases and J by 5 bases, 8 bases remained unmatched. Germline values: CDR1 MNHNS, CDR2 SASEGT. In nucleotides, the CDR3 is TGTGCCAGCAGTCGACAGGGTTTGTTTGAGACCCAGTACTTC. Residues: CASSRQGLFETQYF.

The chain employs TRBV27 and TRBJ2-7; TRBD1 matches at 8 bases. J lost 2 bases, V lost 5 bases, and 8 bases had no gene match. This CDR3 contains 15 residues. CDR1 MNHEY and CDR2 SMNVEV come from the germline V gene (reference sequence). As DNA, the CDR3 is TGTGCCAGCAGTGCCGCCGGGACAGGAACCTACGAGCAGTACTTC. Amino acids: CASSAAGTGTYEQYF.

In DNA form, the CDR3 reads TGTGCCATCAGTGAGTCGGTCCCGCTCGGGGCTTTCTTT. Encoded protein: CAISESVPLGAFF. This chain uses TRBV10-3 with TRBJ1-1; D unresolved. The CDR3 covers 13 residues. Germline V lookup: CDR1 ENHRY, CDR2 SYGVKD. The V end was cut by 0 bases, the J end by 11 bases, with 13 bases between.

The genes are TRBV5-1 and TRBJ1-4; 7 nucleotides align to TRBD1. CDR3 length: 18 residues. The ends lost 4 bases at V and 3 bases at J; junction bases unmatched: 15. CDR1 is SGHRS, CDR2 YFSETQ, per germline. In nucleotides, the CDR3 is TGCGCCAGCAGCCGAGCCCCAGGGGGAGTCGTCGCTAATGAAAAACTGTTTTTT. Protein: CASSRAPGGVVANEKLFF.

This chain connects TRBV27 to TRBJ1-2; possible D gene TRBD1, 5 bases. The CDR3 loop spans 13 amino acids. The V gene's germline CDR1 is MNHEY and CDR2 SMNVEV (reference sequence). Trimming stripped 5 bases from V and 2 bases from J, with 9 bases between. CDR3 amino acids: CASSGARNYGYTF. Here the CDR3 DNA reads TGTGCCAGCAGTGGGGCTAGGAACTATGGCTACACCTTC.

CDR3 sequence: CASNRGTDTQYF. As DNA, the CDR3 is TGCGCCAGCAACCGGGGCACAGATACGCAGTATTTT. The gene calls are TRBV5-1 and TRBJ2-3, with D unclear. The CDR3 has 12 residues. V shed 6 bases and J shed 1 base, with 6 bases lying between them. Germline V gives CDR1 SGHRS, CDR2 YFSETQ.

This sequence joins TRBV6-5 and TRBJ2-1, with D possibly matching TRBD2 (5 bases). Trimming left V 5 bases short and J 8 bases short, with 13 bases between. This CDR3 is built from 13 residues. Per the germline V gene, CDR1 is MNHEY and CDR2 is SVGAGI. Here the CDR3 DNA reads TGTGCCAGCAGTCGTGCGGCTAGCTATGAGCAGTTCTTC. Translating it yields CASSRAASYEQFF.